At least ten counts were recorded for the clone carrying this TCR beta chain. Its antigen is undetermined. CDR1 is ENHRY and CDR2 is SYGVKD in the germline V gene. With 3 bases removed from V and 0 bases from J, the gap between germline ends came to 14 bases. The CDR3 is 16 residues long. The sample is drawn from a study of T cells in Graves' hyperthyroidism and ophthalmopathy. Across the study: Once the initial diagnosis was made, peripheral blood was obtained before any treatment. General observations from the study: Before onset, by a median of approximately 6.8 months, the model predicted ophthalmopathy.

Newly diagnosed hyperthyroidism, duration under 2 months, in patients aged 18 to 65. Preceding any ophthalmopathy symptoms, the blood sample dates from first hyperthyroidism diagnosis. Authors of the study amplified TCR beta CDR3 regions from RNA transcripts. The study used the HTBI primer set for a first-round RT-PCR of the TCR CDR3. TCRdb called the multiplex PCR reads again in MiXCR, with one record for every CDR3 protein. The table lists about 160,000 distinct CDR3 sequences, around 8.9% of them singletons. The sample comprised blood. This chain connects TRBV10-3 to TRBJ1-2; no definite D call. This clonotype originated in a woman between 18 and 30 years old with Graves' hyperthyroidism that later progressed to Graves' ophthalmopathy. CDR3 bases: TGTGCCATCAGTGATAGGGTCCAGACCTCTAACTATGGCTACACCTTC. Translated, it gives CAISDRVQTSNYGYTF.